These T cell receptor beta chains were read from a single sample in a study of blood T cell repertoires in COVID-19. Sequencing was performed with immunoSEQ multiplex PCR; in TCRdb, only in-frame clones are kept and a portion is missing. The data contain tens of thousands of clones, about 81% of them singletons. Sequencing input: peripheral blood. Every receptor here comes from an older man with active COVID-19. Each CDR3 is given with its conserved first and last residue. A D gene is named only where the DNA matches it firmly. Expanded clones get a size class; other rows say once, few or many, or leave the size out.

j_call cdr3_length v_call d_call clone_size cdr3_nt cdr3_aa
TRBJ2-5 15 TRBV7-6 . . TGTGCCAGCAGCTCGTCCTTCAGGGGTGAAGAGACCCAGTACTTC CASSSSFRGEETQYF
TRBJ2-7 15 TRBV15 TRBD2 . TGTGCCACCAGCAGACGACTAGCGGGAGGGTGGGAGCAGTACTTC CATSRRLAGGWEQYF
TRBJ2-7 14 TRBV27 TRBD1 . TGTGCCAGCAGCCGGGACAGGGTTTCCTACGAGCAGTACTTC CASSRDRVSYEQYF
TRBJ2-7 13 TRBV2 TRBD2 . TGTGCCAGCACGGGACTAGCGGCTTACGAGCAGTACTTC CASTGLAAYEQYF
TRBJ1-3 14 TRBV3-1/TRBV3-2 TRBD1 . TGTGCCAGCAGGACCCAGGGGGCTGGAAACACCATATATTTT CASRTQGAGNTIYF
TRBJ2-2 17 TRBV5-4 TRBD2 few TGTGCCAGCAGCTTGGTGTTAGCGGGAGCTAACACCGGGGAGCTGTTTTTT CASSLVLAGANTGELFF
TRBJ2-7 16 TRBV10-3 TRBD1 . TGTGCCATCAGTGAGCGGGGGACAGGGGGATACTACGAGCAGTACTTC CAISERGTGGYYEQYF
TRBJ2-5 13 TRBV18 . . TGTGCCAGCTCCGACAGATTCCAAGAGACCCAGTACTTC CASSDRFQETQYF
TRBJ1-2 14 TRBV9 TRBD1 . TGTGCCAGCAGGCCGGGACAGGGGAACTATGGCTACACCTTC CASRPGQGNYGYTF
TRBJ2-7 12 TRBV20-1 . . TGCAGTGCTAGTTCTCGGGGCTACGAGCAGTACTTC CSASSRGYEQYF
TRBJ1-2 13 TRBV28 TRBD1 . TGTGCCAGCAGCACAGGGGGGAGGAGTGGCTACACCTTC CASSTGGRSGYTF
TRBJ2-7 14 TRBV2 TRBD2 . TGTGCCAGCAGTGAATTCGCGGGGGCCTACGAGCAGTACTTC CASSEFAGAYEQYF
TRBJ2-3 21 TRBV9 . . TGTGCCAGCAGCGTAGGTCTCCAGGGAGGAGGCATCCTCCAATACACAGATACGCAGTATTTT CASSVGLQGGGILQYTDTQYF
TRBJ2-7 16 TRBV3-1/TRBV3-2 . once TGTGCCAGCAGCCAATGGGAGCTTCTGGGGGCAGGCGAGCAGTACTTC CASSQWELLGAGEQYF
TRBJ2-7 14 TRBV5-4 . . TGTGCCAGCAGCTTGGGCACTGATGGCTACGAGCAGTACTTC CASSLGTDGYEQYF
TRBJ1-1 13 TRBV7-3 TRBD1 . TGTGCCAGCAGCGCGGGACAGCACACTGAAGCTTTCTTT CASSAGQHTEAFF
TRBJ1-2 13 TRBV7-2 . . TGTGCCAGCAGCTTACTTCAGGACTATGGCTACACCTTC CASSLLQDYGYTF
TRBJ1-2 14 TRBV6-2/TRBV6-3 TRBD1 . TGTGCCAGCAGTCCGGGACAGGGAATTTATGGCTACACCTTC CASSPGQGIYGYTF
TRBJ1-1 13 TRBV11-3 . few TGTGCCAGCAGCTGTCCGGGAAACACTGAAGCTTTCTTT CASSCPGNTEAFF
TRBJ1-5 14 TRBV6-5 . once TGTGCCAGCAGTTCGACGGGATTTAATCAGCCCCAGCATTTT CASSSTGFNQPQHF
TRBJ1-4 20 TRBV4-2 . . TGTGCCAGCAGCCAAGAATTGGGGTCCCGGGGAAGTAGAACTAATGAAAAACTGTTTTTT CASSQELGSRGSRTNEKLFF
TRBJ2-7 18 TRBV7-8 . . TGTGCCAGCAGCTTAGAGGGAGGTGGCAGCGGTTTCCTATACGAGCAGTACTTC CASSLEGGGSGFLYEQYF
TRBJ2-7 17 TRBV3-1/TRBV3-2 TRBD2 . TGTGCCAGCAGCCCCCTTCCGGCTAGCGGGAAGAATTACGAGCAGTACTTC CASSPLPASGKNYEQYF
TRBJ2-1 15 TRBV27 TRBD2 . TGTGCCAGCAGCCGCGGACTAGCGGGACTCAATGAGCAGTTCTTC CASSRGLAGLNEQFF
TRBJ2-3 16 TRBV7-2 . . TGTGCCAGCAGCGCTCAGGGAAGGAGAGGCACAGATACGCAGTATTTT CASSAQGRRGTDTQYF
TRBJ1-6 16 TRBV6-5 . . TGTGCCAGCAGTTACGGAGAAGAGGGAATATCATCACCCCTCCACTTT CASSYGEEGISSPLHF
TRBJ1-6 14 TRBV12-5 . . TGTGCTAGTGGTTTGCCAGACTATAATTCACCCCTCCACTTT CASGLPDYNSPLHF
TRBJ2-1 16 TRBV5-1 TRBD2 . TGCGCCAGCAGCTCCACCTTACTAGCGGGGATGAATGAGCAGTTCTTC CASSSTLLAGMNEQFF
TRBJ2-3 15 TRBV5-1 TRBD1 . TGCGCCAGCAGCTTACCGGGACAGGGGGCAGATACGCAGTATTTT CASSLPGQGADTQYF
TRBJ1-5 15 TRBV2 . few TGTGCCAGCAGTTATCAGGGAATGGGCAATCAGCCCCAGCATTTT CASSYQGMGNQPQHF
TRBJ1-5 15 TRBV27 TRBD1 . TGTGCCAGCAGCCCCTCGACAGGGTCCCATCAGCCCCAGCATTTT CASSPSTGSHQPQHF
TRBJ1-2 13 TRBV27 . . TGTGCCAGCAGCACCACAGGGAACTATGGCTACACCTTC CASSTTGNYGYTF
TRBJ2-1 15 TRBV7-2 TRBD1 . TGTGCCAGCAGCTTCTCTGTGACAGGGCACAATGAGCAGTTCTTC CASSFSVTGHNEQFF
TRBJ1-3 16 TRBV7-2 TRBD1 . TGTGCCAGCAGCTTAGGATGGGACAGCTCTGGAAACACCATATATTTT CASSLGWDSSGNTIYF
TRBJ2-5 17 TRBV11-2 TRBD2 . TGTGCCAGCAGCTTAGGGGGCCTAGCGGGACTTGGGGAGACCCAGTACTTC CASSLGGLAGLGETQYF
TRBJ2-3 16 TRBV27 . once TGTGCCAGCAGTTTACGTGGAACCTTAGCGACAGATACGCAGTATTTT CASSLRGTLATDTQYF
TRBJ2-7 14 TRBV7-9 . few TGTGCCAGCAGCTCCCAAAGCGGTCCCTACGAGCAGTACTTC CASSSQSGPYEQYF
TRBJ2-4 13 TRBV27 . . TGTGCCAGCAGCCCCCAGTGGAGGGTGAGGGAGTACTTC CASSPQWRVREYF
TRBJ2-1 13 TRBV2 . once TGTGCCAGCAGTGTAGTACGAGACAATGAGCAGTTCTTC CASSVVRDNEQFF
TRBJ1-1 14 TRBV27 TRBD1 . TGTGCCAGCAGAATACAGGGGGCAGGCACTGAAGCTTTCTTT CASRIQGAGTEAFF
TRBJ2-5 13 TRBV11-3 . . TGTGCCAGCAGCTTAGGTAGCTGGGAGACCCAGTACTTC CASSLGSWETQYF
TRBJ1-2 14 TRBV4-2 . . TGTGCCAGCAGCACCCCGGGTCAGACCTATGGCTACACCTTC CASSTPGQTYGYTF
TRBJ1-2 14 TRBV29-1 TRBD1 . TGCAGCGTTTATTGGACAGGGGGAGTCTATGGCTACACCTTC CSVYWTGGVYGYTF
TRBJ2-1 15 TRBV7-2 TRBD2 . TGTGCCAGCAGCTTAGTAGCTAGCGGAGAGAATGAGCAGTTCTTC CASSLVASGENEQFF
TRBJ2-6 16 TRBV5-1 TRBD2 . TGCGCCCGCAGCTTGGCCGGGGGGGCTGGGGCCAACGTCCTGACTTTC CARSLAGGAGANVLTF
TRBJ2-2 14 TRBV6-6 TRBD2 . TGTGCCAGCAATCCTAGCGGGAGTACCGGGGAGCTGTTTTTT CASNPSGSTGELFF
TRBJ2-1 15 TRBV5-1 TRBD1 . TGCGCCAGCAGCTTGTCAGGGGGCGAAAACAATGAGCAGTTCTTC CASSLSGGENNEQFF
TRBJ1-2 12 TRBV30 . . TGTGCCTGGAGTGTACTCGCGGGAAGCAACACCTTC CAWSVLAGSNTF
TRBJ1-1 15 TRBV11-2 . . TGTGCCAGCAGCTTAGACGGACAGATGAACACTGAAGCTTTCTTT CASSLDGQMNTEAFF
TRBJ2-2 16 TRBV7-3 . few TGTGCCAGCAGGTCCTCTGGGACTCTAAACACCGGGGAGCTGTTTTTT CASRSSGTLNTGELFF
TRBJ2-2 15 TRBV30 . few TGTGCCTGGACGGACGGAGGTGGAGGCACCGGGGAGCTGTTTTTT CAWTDGGGGTGELFF
TRBJ2-7 14 TRBV14 . . TGTGCCAGCAGCCAATCGGGTCACACCTACGAGCAGTACTTC CASSQSGHTYEQYF
TRBJ1-2 11 TRBV20-1 . . TGCAGTGCTAGCAGGGCCTATGGCTACACCTTC CSASRAYGYTF
TRBJ2-2 13 TRBV19 TRBD1 . TGTGCCAGTAGTATGACAGGGGCCGGGGAGCTGTTTTTT CASSMTGAGELFF
TRBJ2-5 15 TRBV7-2 TRBD2 . TGTGCCAGCAGCTTTGCTAGCGGGAGCGGAGAGACCCAGTACTTC CASSFASGSGETQYF